Each of the 4 T cell receptor beta chains below was sequenced from the same sample in a study of blood T cell repertoires in COVID-19. TCRdb's table, derived via immunoSEQ multiplex PCR, lists solely in-frame clones and lacks some. The table lists about 140,000 clones, about 88% of them singletons. The sequencing sample was made of peripheral blood. Every receptor here comes from a human donor in a cohort sampled during active COVID-19.

V usage is TRBV7-9 and J usage is TRBJ1-4; D ambiguous. The CDR3 has 15 amino acids. From germline, CDR1 is SEHNR and CDR2 FQNEAQ (reference sequence). Trimming removed 1 base at V and 4 bases at J, with 10 bases between. The CDR3 coding sequence is TGTGCCAGCAGCTTAGGAGGAGGGTTTAATGAAAAACTGTTTTTT. This encodes CASSLGGGFNEKLFF. Combining the CDR3 with reference TRBV7-9 and TRBJ1-4 gives the whole variable domain DTGVSQNPRHKITKRGQNVTFRCDPISEHNRLYWYRQTLGQGPEFLTYFQNEAQLEKSRLLSDRFSAERPKGSFSTLEIQRTEQGDSAMYLCASSLGGGFNEKLFFGSGTQLSVL.

The V and J genes are TRBV21-1 and TRBJ2-7; the D call in the table, TRBD2, was not verified against the DNA. TRBV21-1 is listed as a pseudogene. The CDR3 length is 18 residues. The CDR3 coding sequence is TGTGCCAGCAGCACAACCCCATTAGCGGGACGAGCAAACTACGAGCAGTACTTC. Protein sequence: CASSTTPLAGRANYEQYF.

This clone was seen more than once but under ten times. The chain couples TRBV7-9 to TRBJ2-5, with D hard to call. The CDR3 has 11 residues. Germline V CDR1 and CDR2: SEHNR, FQNEAQ (reference sequence). The V end lost 5 bases, the J end lost 4 bases, and 5 bases lay between the germline ends. CDR3 region: CASSQIETQYF. In DNA, the CDR3 is TGTGCCAGCAGCCAGATAGAGACCCAGTACTTC.

The count of this clone is one. The V call is TRBV7-3, the J call TRBJ2-3, with TRBD2 matching over 12 bases. This CDR3 spans 15 amino acids. The junction had 5 bases not matched to a gene; V was cut back by 3 bases and J by 7 bases. Germline CDR1 is SGHTA and CDR2 is FQGTGA. The CDR3 sequence: CASSFRLAGDNTQYF. In DNA form, the CDR3 reads TGTGCCAGCAGCTTCAGACTAGCGGGAGATAATACGCAGTATTTT.